This T cell receptor beta chain was recorded in a study of cytomegalovirus exposure and HLA in healthy donors. Germline CDR1 and CDR2: SQVTM and ANQGSEA. There are 16 residues in the CDR3. The junction had 9 bases not matched to a gene; V was cut back by 0 bases and J by 5 bases. PCR was performed using 60 Vbeta and 13 Jbeta primers. The method was immunoSEQ multiplex PCR; TCRdb's version includes in-frame clones alone and lacks a portion of them. The sample yields about 120,000 clones, roughly 70% seen once. The sequencing input was PBMCs. This chain uses TRBV29-1 with TRBJ2-2, with 7 bases aligning to TRBD2. This sequence was found in a man younger than 45 in good health and CMV-seropositive. The CDR3 sequence is CSVEEGEGIVTGELFF. CDR3 nucleotide sequence: TGCAGCGTTGAAGAAGGGGAGGGGATAGTGACCGGGGAGCTGTTTTTT.